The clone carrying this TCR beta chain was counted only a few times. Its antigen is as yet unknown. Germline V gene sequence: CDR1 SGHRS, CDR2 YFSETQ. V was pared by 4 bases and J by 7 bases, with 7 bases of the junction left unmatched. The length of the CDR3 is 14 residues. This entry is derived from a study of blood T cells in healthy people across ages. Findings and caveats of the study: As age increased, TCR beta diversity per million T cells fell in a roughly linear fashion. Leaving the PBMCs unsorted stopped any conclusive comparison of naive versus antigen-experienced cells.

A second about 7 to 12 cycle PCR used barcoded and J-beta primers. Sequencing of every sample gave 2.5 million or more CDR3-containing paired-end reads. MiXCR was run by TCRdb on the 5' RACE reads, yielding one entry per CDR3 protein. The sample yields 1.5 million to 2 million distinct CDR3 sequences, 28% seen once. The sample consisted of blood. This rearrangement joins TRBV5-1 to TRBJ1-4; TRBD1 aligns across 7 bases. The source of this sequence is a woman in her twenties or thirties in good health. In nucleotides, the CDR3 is TGCGCCAGCAGCCCGACAGGGATTCGTGAAAAACTGTTTTTT. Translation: CASSPTGIREKLFF.